The 19 T cell receptor beta chains below were found in one sample sequenced in a study of blood T cell repertoires in COVID-19. Data came from immunoSEQ multiplex PCR; TCRdb stores just in-frame clones and leaves some out. Of 120,000 to 150,000 clones listed, approximately 85% were seen once; the top ten hold more than 7.5%. Sequenced material: peripheral blood. The receptors were gathered from a woman aged 55 to 70 with COVID-19, enrolled during active disease.

This clone has just one count. The CDR3 DNA reads as TGTGCCAGCGCCCGGGGGACAGGGGGCTACGAGCAGTACTTC. Its translation is CASARGTGGYEQYF. J is TRBJ2-7 and V is TRBV27; 11 positions match TRBD1. V lost 8 bases and J lost 3; bases outside the gene matches: 6. CDR3 size: 14 residues. Germline V gene data show CDR1 as MNHEY and CDR2 as SMNVEV (reference sequence).

There are a few counts of this clone. The chain employs TRBV19 and TRBJ1-2, with D tentatively TRBD1 (6 bases). The CDR3 is made up of 16 amino acids. Trimming took off 7 bases at V and 0 bases at J, with 18 bases between the two ends. The germline V gene encodes CDR1 LNHDA and CDR2 SQIVND (reference sequence). CDR3 protein: CASILGGAEANYGYTF. CDR3 DNA sequence: TGTGCCAGTATCCTAGGGGGGGCCGAAGCTAACTATGGCTACACCTTC.

The CDR3 reads CASSLAPSGGPTDTQYF. In DNA form, the CDR3 reads TGCGCCAGCAGCTTGGCCCCTAGCGGAGGACCCACAGATACGCAGTATTTT. The chain couples TRBV5-1 to TRBJ2-3, with TRBD2 matching over 7 bases. Germline V gives CDR1 SGHRS, CDR2 YFSETQ. The CDR3 has 17 amino acids. The V segment lost 0 bases and the J segment 2 bases; nucleotides outside the gene matches: 9.

This clone was detected a few times. The chain combines TRBV2 with TRBJ1-2; 9 nucleotides line up with TRBD1. The CDR3 totals 13 residues. Germline V gene data show CDR1 as SNHLY and CDR2 as FYNNEI. The ends lost 6 bases at V and 7 bases at J; junction bases unmatched: 6. The DNA for the CDR3 is TGTGCCAGCAGCGGGACAGGGTTTGTTGGCTACACCTTC. It translates to CASSGTGFVGYTF.

The rearrangement joins TRBV5-1 to TRBJ1-2; 8 nucleotides agree with TRBD1. Germline V CDR1 and CDR2: SGHRS, YFSETQ. CDR3 length equals 15 residues. With 3 bases clipped from V and 2 bases from J, the junction kept 6 bases outside the gene matches. CDR3 nucleotide sequence: TGCGCCAGCAGCTCCGGACAGGGAGCGAACTATGGCTACACCTTC. The encoded protein is CASSSGQGANYGYTF.

V is TRBV2 and J is TRBJ2-3, with D possibly TRBD2 on 7 matching bases. V lost 4 bases, J lost 3 bases, and 17 bases lay in between. The CDR3 has 16 amino acids. The germline V gene encodes CDR1 SNHLY and CDR2 FYNNEI. CDR3 loop: CASSGRGGARTDTQYF. DNA for the CDR3: TGTGCCAGCAGTGGACGTGGGGGGGCGCGTACAGATACGCAGTATTTT.

The V and J genes are TRBV25-1 and TRBJ2-1; a weak D match, TRBD2 (6 bases). This CDR3 region has 15 residues. V was cut by 2 bases and J by 4 bases, with 12 bases left in between. In germline, CDR1 is MGHDK, CDR2 SYGVNS. The CDR3 bases are TGTGCCAGCAGTGAAAGAGGGACTTTGTACAATGAGCAGTTCTTC. It yields the protein CASSERGTLYNEQFF.

The CDR3 DNA reads as TGTGCCAGCAGCTTAAGGCTAGCGGGGGGGCCCGGGAGCACAGATACGCAGTATTTT. Amino acids: CASSLRLAGGPGSTDTQYF. The chain joins TRBV7-3 to TRBJ2-3; 12 bases are shared with TRBD2. The J segment lost 0 bases and the V segment lost 1 base, leaving 8 bases of the junction unmatched. Germline CDR1 and CDR2: SGHTA and FQGTGA. The length of the CDR3 is 19 residues.

The gene calls are TRBV20-1 and TRBJ2-7; 10 nucleotides agree with TRBD1. This CDR3 spans 11 amino acids. The V gene end was trimmed by 5 bases and the J gene end by 6 bases; junction bases not matched to a gene: 1. Germline CDR1 is DFQATT and CDR2 is SNEGSKA (reference sequence). CDR3 coding DNA: TGCAGTGCTGGGACAGGGGTCGAGCAGTACTTC. It encodes CSAGTGVEQYF.

The chain uses TRBV2 and TRBJ1-5, with 9 bases aligning to TRBD1. Germline loops: CDR1 SNHLY, CDR2 FYNNEI. The CDR3 consists of 15 residues. The trim removed 5 bases at V and 7 bases at J, leaving 9 bases unmatched. The CDR3 sequence is CASSTQGANRQPQHF. CDR3 coding DNA: TGTGCCAGCAGTACACAGGGGGCGAATCGCCAGCCCCAGCATTTT.

This chain uses TRBV5-8 with TRBJ2-1; 8 bases are a match to TRBD2. Losses at the gene ends were 1 base for V and 7 bases for J; bases not matched to a gene: 7. CDR3 length equals 15 residues. Germline V gene data show CDR1 as SGHTS and CDR2 as YDEGEE. This CDR3 reads CASSLYTGGQNEQFF. DNA of the CDR3: TGTGCCAGCAGCTTGTACACGGGGGGGCAGAATGAGCAGTTCTTC.

The chain carries TRBV2 and TRBJ1-1; TRBD1 agrees at 9 bases. Germline loops: CDR1 SNHLY, CDR2 FYNNEI. This CDR3 contains 14 residues. V trimming: 7 bases; J trimming: 0 bases; junction bases outside the gene matches: 3. CDR3 loop: CASTGTGLNTEAFF. As DNA, the CDR3 is TGTGCCAGCACCGGGACAGGGCTGAACACTGAAGCTTTCTTT.

The chain joins TRBV11-2 to TRBJ2-7; possibly TRBD1 for D (5 bases). The CDR3 is 11 residues long. The germline CDR1 and CDR2 sequences are SGHAT and FQNNGV. Trimming stripped 3 bases from V and 6 bases from J, with 6 bases between. CDR3 sequence: CASSFDSEQYF. CDR3 coding DNA: TGTGCCAGCAGCTTTGACAGCGAGCAGTACTTC.

V usage is TRBV6-2 or TRBV6-3 and J usage is TRBJ2-5; D is possibly TRBD2 (5 bases). V lost 0 bases, J lost 2 bases, and 10 bases lay in between. CDR3 length equals 15 residues. Germline CDR1 and CDR2: MNHEY and SVGEGT. The CDR3 protein is CASSYSSLAQETQYF. The DNA for the CDR3 is TGTGCCAGCAGTTACTCGAGTTTAGCGCAAGAGACCCAGTACTTC.

This chain connects TRBV21-1 to TRBJ1-1; the table's TRBD1 call for D was not verified on the DNA. TRBV21-1 is noted as a pseudogene. CDR3 length: 14 amino acids. CDR3 amino acids: CASSRRTGGTEAFF. CDR3 DNA sequence: TGTGCCAGCAGCCGACGGACAGGGGGCACTGAAGCTTTCTTT.

The V and J genes are TRBV5-5 and TRBJ2-3, with D perhaps TRBD2 (6 bases). Germline V gives CDR1 SGHKS, CDR2 YYEKEE (reference sequence). V was trimmed by 3 bases and J by 0 bases, leaving 14 bases between them. This CDR3 contains 16 residues. The CDR3: CASSSPRETSTDTQYF. CDR3 DNA sequence: TGTGCCAGCAGCTCCCCCCGGGAGACTAGCACAGATACGCAGTATTTT.

CDR3 DNA sequence: TGTGCCAGCTCACCACCGACAGGGGGGTCAGATACGCAGTATTTT. It yields the protein CASSPPTGGSDTQYF. The chain recombines TRBV18 with TRBJ2-3, with TRBD1 identical over 9 bases. V shed 0 bases, J shed 4 bases, and the junction held 2 bases outside the gene matches. There are 15 residues in the CDR3. Per germline, CDR1 KGHSH and CDR2 LQKENI.

V usage is TRBV29-1 and J usage is TRBJ2-7, with 7 nucleotides matching TRBD1. Germline CDR1 is SQVTM and CDR2 is ANQGSEA. Losses at the gene ends were 5 bases for V and 2 bases for J; bases not matched to a gene: 6. CDR3 size: 13 residues. The CDR3 nucleotides read TGCAGCGTTAGATTTGGGACAGCCTACGAGCAGTACTTC. Protein: CSVRFGTAYEQYF.

The rearrangement links TRBV25-1 to TRBJ2-7; 9 bases fit TRBD1. From germline, CDR1 is MGHDK and CDR2 SYGVNS. This CDR3 has 14 amino acids. The V and J ends lost 6 bases and 4 bases, in that order; junction bases with no gene match: 7. The CDR3 coding sequence is TGTGCCAGCAGCTTGGGACAGGGTAGATACGAGCAGTACTTC. This gives the protein CASSLGQGRYEQYF.